The 16 T cell receptor beta chains below were found in one sample sequenced in a study of shared clonotypes between healthy human individuals. Naive CD8 cells comprised CD45RO-negative, CCR7-positively selected cells, excluding terminally differentiated effector memory CD45RA+ cells. Assay used: immunoSEQ multiplex PCR; TCRdb lists only in-frame clones, some missing. Of roughly 590,000 clones in the sample, around 95% were seen once. Material for sequencing was naive CD8+ T cells sorted from blood. These TCRs come from a woman between 25 and 40 years old in good health.

This chain connects TRBV27 to TRBJ1-5, with D perhaps TRBD1 (6 bases). Trimming removed 1 base from V and 3 bases from J, with 10 bases in between. CDR3 length equals 15 residues. Germline assignment: CDR1 MNHEY and CDR2 SMNVEV (reference sequence). The CDR3 region has the DNA TGTGCCAGCAGTTTATTCCAGGGGACCAATCAGCCCCAGCATTTT. It translates to CASSLFQGTNQPQHF.

This sequence joins TRBV5-6 and TRBJ2-7; 7 bases map to TRBD1. The CDR3 is 13 amino acids. J was trimmed by 3 bases and V by 4 bases; bases with no gene match: 4. Germline values: CDR1 SGHDT, CDR2 YYEEEE. The CDR3 nucleotides are TGTGCCAGCAGCAGTGACAGGGACTACGAGCAGTACTTC. Its translation is CASSSDRDYEQYF.

The rearrangement uses TRBV18 and TRBJ2-7, with 10 positions matching TRBD2. Germline V CDR1 and CDR2: KGHSH, LQKENI. V shed 5 bases, J shed 0 bases, and the junction held 1 base outside the gene matches. The CDR3 is made up of 14 amino acids. The chain's CDR3 is CASSASGGSYEQYF. The CDR3 DNA reads TGTGCCAGCTCAGCTAGCGGGGGCTCCTACGAGCAGTACTTC.

This chain joins TRBV30 and TRBJ2-1, with 8 bases aligning to TRBD1. Germline CDR1 is GTSNPN and CDR2 is SVGIG (reference sequence). CDR3 length equals 13 residues. V was pared by 5 bases and J by 10 bases, with 10 bases of the junction left unmatched. CDR3 nucleotides: TGTGCCTGGGCAGGGGGCTGTATCGGGGAGCAGTTCTTC. This codes for CAWAGGCIGEQFF.

V and J are TRBV2 and TRBJ2-5, with 8 nucleotides matching TRBD2. This CDR3 has 14 amino acids. CDR1 is SNHLY and CDR2 is FYNNEI in the germline V gene. Germline trimming cut 4 bases from V and 5 bases from J; bases unmatched to any gene: 6. The CDR3 bases are TGTGCCAGCAGTGGGGACGGGGGGGAGGAGACCCAGTACTTC. Its protein is CASSGDGGEETQYF.

This chain connects TRBV19 to TRBJ2-1, with 11 nucleotides matching TRBD2. After removal of 7 bases from V and 7 bases from J, the junction contained 9 bases not matched to a gene. The CDR3 spans 15 residues. Germline V gene sequence: CDR1 LNHDA, CDR2 SQIVND (reference sequence). The CDR3, as DNA: TGTGCCAGTACCCTCGGGACTAGCGGAAAAAATGAGCAGTTCTTC. Protein: CASTLGTSGKNEQFF.

The CDR3 spells CASSSPTRERTDTQYF. The CDR3 DNA reads TGTGCCAGCAGTTCCCCTACGCGGGAGCGTACAGATACGCAGTATTTT. This chain uses TRBV28 with TRBJ2-3; TRBD2 matches 7 bases. The CDR3 contains 16 residues. Germline V gene data show CDR1 as MDHEN and CDR2 as SYDVKM. With 4 bases clipped from V and 3 bases from J, the junction kept 10 bases outside the gene matches.

The J gene is TRBJ2-7, the V gene TRBV7-6, with 9 nucleotides matching TRBD1. Germline loops: CDR1 SGHVS, CDR2 FNYEAQ. This CDR3 region has 18 residues. V shed 1 base, J shed 0 bases, and the junction held 10 bases outside the gene matches. The CDR3 sequence: CASSLGTGQGLPSYEQYF. DNA of the CDR3: TGTGCCAGCAGCTTAGGGACTGGACAGGGGCTCCCCTCCTACGAGCAGTACTTC.

The gene calls are TRBV7-9 and TRBJ2-1, with D perhaps TRBD1 (6 bases). Trimming pared 5 bases from V and 4 bases from J, leaving 21 bases between. Germline lookup yields CDR1 SEHNR and CDR2 FQNEAQ (reference sequence). This CDR3 spans 17 amino acids. The DNA of the CDR3 is TGTGCCAGCAGCCCCAGACCAGGGGCCAAATCTTACAATGAGCAGTTCTTC. Its translation is CASSPRPGAKSYNEQFF.

V usage is TRBV2 and J usage is TRBJ2-7, with TRBD2 matching over 9 bases. This CDR3 spans 15 amino acids. Germline lookup yields CDR1 SNHLY and CDR2 FYNNEI. The V and J ends lost 6 bases and 0 bases, in that order; junction bases with no gene match: 6. The CDR3 region is CASRTSGRSSYEQYF. For the CDR3, the DNA is TGTGCCAGCAGGACTAGCGGAAGGAGCTCCTACGAGCAGTACTTC.

DNA of the CDR3: TGTGCCAGCAGCTGGGGGACGGGCAATGAGCAGTTCTTC. As protein: CASSWGTGNEQFF. The chain has TRBV7-9 and TRBJ2-1; possibly TRBD1 or TRBD2 for D (5 bases each). The CDR3 contains 13 residues. Trimming left V 4 bases short and J 6 bases short, with 10 bases between. Germline values: CDR1 SEHNR, CDR2 FQNEAQ (reference sequence).

J is TRBJ1-2 and V is TRBV30; D is perhaps TRBD1 (5 bases). Germline loops: CDR1 GTSNPN, CDR2 SVGIG (reference sequence). V was shortened by 0 bases and J by 0 bases, with 14 bases between the two germline ends. This CDR3 spans 16 amino acids. CDR3: CAWSVGVMGSNYGYTF. CDR3 coding DNA: TGTGCCTGGAGTGTGGGGGTGATGGGGTCTAACTATGGCTACACCTTC.

The J gene is TRBJ2-1, the V gene TRBV19, with 11 bases that match TRBD2. The CDR3 runs to 15 residues. Per the germline V gene, CDR1 is LNHDA and CDR2 is SQIVND (reference sequence). V shed 3 bases, J shed 6 bases, and the junction held 4 bases outside the gene matches. CDR3 nucleotide sequence: TGTGCCAGTAGTATTTCTCTAGCGGGAGGCAATGAGCAGTTCTTC. Translated, it gives CASSISLAGGNEQFF.

This chain connects TRBV27 to TRBJ2-3; 10 nucleotides match TRBD2. CDR3 size: 15 residues. The J segment lost 3 bases and the V segment lost 5 bases, leaving 5 bases of the junction unmatched. Germline CDR1 and CDR2: MNHEY and SMNVEV (reference sequence). CDR3 region: CASSLPGLATDTQYF. The CDR3 bases are TGTGCCAGCAGTCTACCGGGACTAGCGACAGATACGCAGTATTTT.

This clone has only one observation. The rearrangement uses TRBV4-1 and TRBJ2-7, with 10 positions matching TRBD1. Per the germline V gene, CDR1 is MGHRA and CDR2 is YSYEKL. Trimming at V came to 1 base and at J to 3 bases, leaving 12 bases not matched to a gene. The CDR3 loop spans 18 amino acids. The DNA of the CDR3 is TGCGCCAGCAGCCAAGCACCGCCGGGACAGGGGTTAAGCTACGAGCAGTACTTC. Protein sequence: CASSQAPPGQGLSYEQYF.

This chain connects TRBV28 to TRBJ2-1, with D possibly being TRBD1 or TRBD2 (5 bases each). Germline lookup yields CDR1 MDHEN and CDR2 SYDVKM. V lost 7 bases and J lost 0, with 13 bases in between. The CDR3 spans 15 residues. Here the CDR3 DNA reads TGTGCCAGCAAACCCGGGACGGTCTCCTACAATGAGCAGTTCTTC. Protein: CASKPGTVSYNEQFF.